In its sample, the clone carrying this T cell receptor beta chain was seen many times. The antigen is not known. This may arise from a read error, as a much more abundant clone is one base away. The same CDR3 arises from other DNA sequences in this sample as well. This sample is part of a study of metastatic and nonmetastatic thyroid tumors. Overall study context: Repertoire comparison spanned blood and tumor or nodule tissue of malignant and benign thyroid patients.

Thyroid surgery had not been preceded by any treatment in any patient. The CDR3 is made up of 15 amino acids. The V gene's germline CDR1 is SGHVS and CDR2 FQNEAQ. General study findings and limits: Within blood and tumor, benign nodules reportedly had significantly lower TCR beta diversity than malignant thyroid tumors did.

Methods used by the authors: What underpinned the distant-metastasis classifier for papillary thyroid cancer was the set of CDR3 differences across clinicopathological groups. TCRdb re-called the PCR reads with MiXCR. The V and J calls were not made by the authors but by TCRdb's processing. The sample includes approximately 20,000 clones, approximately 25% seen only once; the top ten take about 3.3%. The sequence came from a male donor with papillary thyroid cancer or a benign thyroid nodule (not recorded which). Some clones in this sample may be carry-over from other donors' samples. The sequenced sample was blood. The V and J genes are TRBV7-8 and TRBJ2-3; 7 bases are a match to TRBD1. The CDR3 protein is CASSTGQISTDTQYF. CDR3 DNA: TGTGCCAGCAGCACGGGACAGATTAGCACGGATACGCAGTATTTT.